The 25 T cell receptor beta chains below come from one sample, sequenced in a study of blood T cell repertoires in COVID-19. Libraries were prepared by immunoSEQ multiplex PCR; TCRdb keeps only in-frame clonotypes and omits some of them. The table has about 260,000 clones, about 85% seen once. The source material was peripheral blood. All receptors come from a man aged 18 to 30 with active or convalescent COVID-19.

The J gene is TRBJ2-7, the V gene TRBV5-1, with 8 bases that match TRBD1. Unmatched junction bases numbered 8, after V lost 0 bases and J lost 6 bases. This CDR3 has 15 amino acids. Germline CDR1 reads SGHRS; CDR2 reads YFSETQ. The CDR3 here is CASSLGPTGVGEQYF. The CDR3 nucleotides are TGCGCCAGCAGCTTGGGGCCGACAGGGGTTGGCGAGCAGTACTTC.

CDR3 sequence (DNA): TGTGCCAGTAGTATACTAGGGAGGTGGACTGAAGCTTTCTTT. This codes for CASSILGRWTEAFF. The chain joins TRBV19 to TRBJ1-1; D is unresolved. V was pared by 2 bases and J by 5 bases, with 12 bases between. Germline CDR1 is LNHDA and CDR2 is SQIVND (reference sequence). The CDR3 is 14 residues long. Combining the CDR3 with reference TRBV19 and TRBJ1-1 gives the whole variable domain DGGITQSPKYLFRKEGQNVTLSCEQNLNHDAMYWYRQDPGQGLRLIYYSQIVNDFQKGDIAEGYSVSREKKESFPLTVTSAQKNPTAFYLCASSILGRWTEAFFGQGTRLTVV.

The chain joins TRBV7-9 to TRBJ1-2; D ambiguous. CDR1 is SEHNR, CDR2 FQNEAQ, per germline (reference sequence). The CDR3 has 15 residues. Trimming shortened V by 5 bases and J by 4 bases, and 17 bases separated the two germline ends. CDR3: CASSPRSGGSYGYTF. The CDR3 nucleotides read TGTGCCAGCAGCCCAAGGTCCGGCGGGTCCTATGGCTACACCTTC.

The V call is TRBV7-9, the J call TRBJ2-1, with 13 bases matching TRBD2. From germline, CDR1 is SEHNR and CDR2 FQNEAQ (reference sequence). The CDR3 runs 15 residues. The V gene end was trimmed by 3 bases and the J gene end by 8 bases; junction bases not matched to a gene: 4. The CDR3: CASSFTSGGVDEQFF. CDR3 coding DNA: TGTGCCAGCAGCTTTACTAGCGGGGGGGTTGATGAGCAGTTCTTC.

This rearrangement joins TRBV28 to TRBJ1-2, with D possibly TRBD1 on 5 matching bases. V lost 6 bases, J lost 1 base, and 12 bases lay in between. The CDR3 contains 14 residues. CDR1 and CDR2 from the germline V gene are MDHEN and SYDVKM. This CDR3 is CASSPGNSNYGYTF. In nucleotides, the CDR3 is TGTGCCAGCAGCCCAGGGAACAGTAACTATGGCTACACCTTC.

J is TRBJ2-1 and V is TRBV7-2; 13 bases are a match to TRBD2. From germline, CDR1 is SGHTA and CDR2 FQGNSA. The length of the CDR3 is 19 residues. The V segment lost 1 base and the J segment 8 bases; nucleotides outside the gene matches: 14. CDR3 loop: CASSLDRLAGGVGQDEQFF. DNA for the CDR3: TGTGCCAGCAGCTTAGACCGACTAGCGGGAGGAGTGGGTCAGGATGAGCAGTTCTTC.

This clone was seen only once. In nucleotides, the CDR3 is TGCGCCAGCAGCGAAGGGGGCACTGAAGCTTTCTTT. Its protein is CASSEGGTEAFF. The chain couples TRBV5-1 to TRBJ1-1; weak D call: TRBD1 (6 bases). Trimming removed 4 bases at V and 4 bases at J, with 8 bases between. CDR3 length: 12 residues. Germline V lookup: CDR1 SGHRS, CDR2 YFSETQ.

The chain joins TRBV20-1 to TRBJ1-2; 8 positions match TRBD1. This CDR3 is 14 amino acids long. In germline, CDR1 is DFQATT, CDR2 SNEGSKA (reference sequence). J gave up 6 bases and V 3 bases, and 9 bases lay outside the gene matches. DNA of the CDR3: TGCAGTGCTAGTAACCCGGGACAGGCTAATGGCTACACCTTC. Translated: CSASNPGQANGYTF.

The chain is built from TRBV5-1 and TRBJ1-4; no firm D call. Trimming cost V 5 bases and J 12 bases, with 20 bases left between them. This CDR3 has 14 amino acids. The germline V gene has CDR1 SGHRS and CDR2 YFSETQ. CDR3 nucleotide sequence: TGCGCCAGCAGAACCACGCGGGATCCTTCCGAACTGTTTTTT. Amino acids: CASRTTRDPSELFF.

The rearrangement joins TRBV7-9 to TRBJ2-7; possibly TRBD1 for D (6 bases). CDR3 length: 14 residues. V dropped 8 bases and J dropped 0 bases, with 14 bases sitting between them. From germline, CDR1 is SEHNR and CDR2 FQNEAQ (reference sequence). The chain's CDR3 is CASRRQELSYEQYF. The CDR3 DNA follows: TGTGCCAGCCGAAGACAGGAACTCTCCTACGAGCAGTACTTC. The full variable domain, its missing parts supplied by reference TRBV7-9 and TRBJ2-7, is DTGVSQNPRHKITKRGQNVTFRCDPISEHNRLYWYRQTLGQGPEFLTYFQNEAQLEKSRLLSDRFSAERPKGSFSTLEIQRTEQGDSAMYLCASRRQELSYEQYFGPGTRLTVT.

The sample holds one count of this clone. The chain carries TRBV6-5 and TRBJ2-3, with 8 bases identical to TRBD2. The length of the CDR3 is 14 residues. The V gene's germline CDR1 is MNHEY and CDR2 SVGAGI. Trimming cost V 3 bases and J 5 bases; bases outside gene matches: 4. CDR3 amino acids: CASSYSAGGDTQYF. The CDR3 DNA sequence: TGTGCCAGCAGTTATTCGGCGGGGGGAGATACGCAGTATTTT.

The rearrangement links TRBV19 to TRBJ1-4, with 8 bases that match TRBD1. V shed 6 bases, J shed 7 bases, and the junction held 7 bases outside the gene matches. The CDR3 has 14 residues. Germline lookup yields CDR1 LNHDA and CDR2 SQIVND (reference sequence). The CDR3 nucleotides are TGTGCCAGTAGGGACAGGGTTATGGGTGAAAAACTGTTTTTT. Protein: CASRDRVMGEKLFF.

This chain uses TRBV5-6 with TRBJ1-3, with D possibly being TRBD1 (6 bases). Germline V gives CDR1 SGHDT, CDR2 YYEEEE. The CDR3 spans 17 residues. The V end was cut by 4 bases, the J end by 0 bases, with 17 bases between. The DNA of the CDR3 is TGTGCCAGCAGCCTTAGCCCGGAAGGGGGCTCTGGAAACACCATATATTTT. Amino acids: CASSLSPEGGSGNTIYF.

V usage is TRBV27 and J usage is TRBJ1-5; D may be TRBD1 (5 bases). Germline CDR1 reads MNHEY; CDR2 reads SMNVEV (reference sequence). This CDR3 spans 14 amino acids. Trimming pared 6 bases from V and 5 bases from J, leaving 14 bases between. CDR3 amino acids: CASRALGADQPQHF. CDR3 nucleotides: TGTGCCAGCAGGGCCTTAGGGGCGGATCAGCCCCAGCATTTT.

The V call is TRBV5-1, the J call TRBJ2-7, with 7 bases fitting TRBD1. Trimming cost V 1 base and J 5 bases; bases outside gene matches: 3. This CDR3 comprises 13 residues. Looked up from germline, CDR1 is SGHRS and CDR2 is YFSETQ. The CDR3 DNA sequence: TGCGCCAGCAGCTTGTTACAGGGGCACGAGCAGTACTTC. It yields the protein CASSLLQGHEQYF.

CDR3 protein: CASSQGTSGTDTQYF. CDR3 nucleotides: TGTGCCAGCAGCCAAGGGACTAGCGGCACAGATACGCAGTATTTT. This chain uses TRBV14 with TRBJ2-3, with 9 bases lining up with TRBD2. The CDR3 sequence is 15 residues long. CDR1 and CDR2 (germline): SGHDN, FVKESK. V was clipped by 1 base and J by 1 base; unmatched bases: 0.

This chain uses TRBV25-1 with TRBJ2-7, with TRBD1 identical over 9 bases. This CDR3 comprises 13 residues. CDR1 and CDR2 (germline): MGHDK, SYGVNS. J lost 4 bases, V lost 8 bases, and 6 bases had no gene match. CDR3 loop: CASSTGGEYEQYF. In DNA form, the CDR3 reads TGTGCCAGCTCGACAGGGGGGGAATACGAGCAGTACTTC.

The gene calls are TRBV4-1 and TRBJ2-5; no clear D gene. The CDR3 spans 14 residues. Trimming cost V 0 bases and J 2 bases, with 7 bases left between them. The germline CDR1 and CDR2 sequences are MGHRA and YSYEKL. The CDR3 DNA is TGCGCCAGCAGCCAAGATTTCCTGCAAGAGACCCAGTACTTC. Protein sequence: CASSQDFLQETQYF.

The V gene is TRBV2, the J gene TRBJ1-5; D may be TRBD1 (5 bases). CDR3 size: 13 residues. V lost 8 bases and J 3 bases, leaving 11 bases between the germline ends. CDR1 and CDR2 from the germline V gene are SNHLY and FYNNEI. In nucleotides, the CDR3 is TGTGCCAGCGGCAGGGAACACAATCAGCCCCAGCATTTT. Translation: CASGREHNQPQHF.

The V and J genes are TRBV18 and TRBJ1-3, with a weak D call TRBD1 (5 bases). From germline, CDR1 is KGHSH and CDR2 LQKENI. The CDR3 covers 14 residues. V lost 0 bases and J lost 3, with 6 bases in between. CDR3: CASSPPTVGNTIYF. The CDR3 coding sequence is TGTGCCAGCTCACCACCGACAGTTGGAAACACCATATATTTT.

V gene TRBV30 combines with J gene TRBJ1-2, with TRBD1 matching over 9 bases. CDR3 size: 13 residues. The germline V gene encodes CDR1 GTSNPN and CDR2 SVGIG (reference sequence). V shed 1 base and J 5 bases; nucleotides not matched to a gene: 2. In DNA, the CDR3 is TGTGCCTGGAGTGGGGGACAGGGATATGGCTACACCTTC. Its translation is CAWSGGQGYGYTF.

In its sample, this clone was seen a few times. CDR3 protein: CASSLGPAETGTDTQYF. The CDR3 bases are TGTGCCAGCAGCTTAGGCCCGGCGGAGACGGGCACAGATACGCAGTATTTT. The genes are TRBV11-3 and TRBJ2-3; D call uncertain. V lost 1 base to trimming and J lost 1 base, with 15 bases between them. The germline V gene has CDR1 SGHNT and CDR2 YENEEA. The CDR3 is 17 residues long.

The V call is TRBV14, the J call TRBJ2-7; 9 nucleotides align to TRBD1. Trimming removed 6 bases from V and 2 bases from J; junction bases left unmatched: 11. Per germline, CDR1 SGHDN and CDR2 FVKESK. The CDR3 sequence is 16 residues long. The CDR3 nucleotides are TGTGCCAGCAGTTACAACCGGGACAGGGTTCCCTACGAGCAGTACTTC. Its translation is CASSYNRDRVPYEQYF.

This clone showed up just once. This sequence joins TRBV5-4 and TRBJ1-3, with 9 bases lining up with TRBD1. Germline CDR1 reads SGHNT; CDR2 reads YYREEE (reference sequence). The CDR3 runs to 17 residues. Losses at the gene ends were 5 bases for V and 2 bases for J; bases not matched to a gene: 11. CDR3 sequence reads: CASRSGQGETTGNTIYF. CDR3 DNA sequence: TGTGCCAGCAGATCGGGACAGGGAGAAACCACTGGAAACACCATATATTTT. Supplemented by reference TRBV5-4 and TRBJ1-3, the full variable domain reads ETGVTQSPTHLIKTRGQQVTLRCSSQSGHNTVSWYQQALGQGPQFIFQYYREEENGRGNFPPRFSGLQFPNYSSELNVNALELDDSALYLCASRSGQGETTGNTIYFGEGSWLTVV.

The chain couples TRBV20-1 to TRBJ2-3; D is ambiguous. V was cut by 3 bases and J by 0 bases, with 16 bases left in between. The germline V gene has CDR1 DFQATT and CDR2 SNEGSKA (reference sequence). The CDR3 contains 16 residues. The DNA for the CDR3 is TGCAGTGCTAGTATGCTAGTCCATCAAAGCACAGATACGCAGTATTTT. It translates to CSASMLVHQSTDTQYF.